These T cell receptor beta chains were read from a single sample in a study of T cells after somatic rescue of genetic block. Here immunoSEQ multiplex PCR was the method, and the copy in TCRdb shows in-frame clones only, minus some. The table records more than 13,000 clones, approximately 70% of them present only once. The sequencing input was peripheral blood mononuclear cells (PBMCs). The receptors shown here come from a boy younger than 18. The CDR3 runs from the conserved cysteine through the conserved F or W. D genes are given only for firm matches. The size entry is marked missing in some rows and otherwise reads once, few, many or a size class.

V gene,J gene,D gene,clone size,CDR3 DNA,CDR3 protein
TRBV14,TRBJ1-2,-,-,TGTGCCAGCAGCCCCGGACAGATTTATGGCTACACCTTC,CASSPGQIYGYTF
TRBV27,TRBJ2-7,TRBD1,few,TGTGCCAGCAGTTTAGGACAGGGAAAAGCATTCGAGCAGTACTTC,CASSLGQGKAFEQYF
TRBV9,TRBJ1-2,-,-,TGTGCCAGCAGCGTAGGCACCTACTATGGCTACACCTTC,CASSVGTYYGYTF
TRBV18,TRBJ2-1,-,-,TGTGCCAGCTCACCGAAGGGGACCATAGCGGTCAGCTCCTACAATGAGCAGTTCTTC,CASSPKGTIAVSSYNEQFF
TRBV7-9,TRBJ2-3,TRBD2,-,TGTGCCAGCAGCTTGCAGGGCGTTAGCGGGAGCACAGATACGCAGTATTTT,CASSLQGVSGSTDTQYF
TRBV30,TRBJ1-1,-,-,TGTGCCTGGAGTCCTCTGGGAACAGTCCACCTTGCTCCTGAAGCTTTCTTT,CAWSPLGTVHLAPEAFF
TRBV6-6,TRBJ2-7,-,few,TGTGCCAGCAGTTACAAAAGCTCCTACGAGCAGTACTTC,CASSYKSSYEQYF
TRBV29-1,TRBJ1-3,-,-,TGCAGCGTTGAAGAGGTTGGAAACACCATATATTTT,CSVEEVGNTIYF
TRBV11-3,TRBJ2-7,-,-,TGTGCCAGCAGCTTGGGCCCCTCCTACGAGCAGTACTTC,CASSLGPSYEQYF
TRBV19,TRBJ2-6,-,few,TGTGCCAGTAGAGAGACAGGCTCTGGGGCCAACGTCCTGACTTTC,CASRETGSGANVLTF
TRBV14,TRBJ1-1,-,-,TGTGCCAGCAGCCAAGGACAGAACACTGAAGCTTTCTTT,CASSQGQNTEAFF
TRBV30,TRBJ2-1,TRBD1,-,TGTGCCTGGAGTGCCGGGACAGGGATGCATGAGCAGTTCTTC,CAWSAGTGMHEQFF
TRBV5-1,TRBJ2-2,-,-,TGCGCCAGCAGCAGCCGGGACTCCTCGGGCACCGGGGAGCTGTTTTTT,CASSSRDSSGTGELFF
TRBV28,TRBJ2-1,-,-,TGTGCCAGCCTTACCCCCCCCTACAATGAGCAGTTCTTC,CASLTPPYNEQFF
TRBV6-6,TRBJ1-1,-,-,TGTGCCAGCAGTCTCTTCGTTGGGGGGAACACTGAAGCTTTCTTT,CASSLFVGGNTEAFF
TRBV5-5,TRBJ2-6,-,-,TGTGCCAGCAGCCACACAGGGACCGGGGCCAACGTCCTGACTTTC,CASSHTGTGANVLTF
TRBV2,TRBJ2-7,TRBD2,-,TGTGCCACCAAACGGGAGGCGGCCTACGAGCAGTACTTC,CATKREAAYEQYF
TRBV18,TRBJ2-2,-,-,TGTGCCAGCTCACCACTTAGGGGAAGGGACACCGGGGAGCTGTTTTTT,CASSPLRGRDTGELFF
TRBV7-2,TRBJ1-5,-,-,TGTGCCAGCAGCCCCCTAACAGGGTTTTATCAGCCCCAGCATTTT,CASSPLTGFYQPQHF
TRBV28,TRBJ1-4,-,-,TGTGCCAGCAGTTTATTGGGGGGAACTAATGAAAAACTGTTTTTT,CASSLLGGTNEKLFF
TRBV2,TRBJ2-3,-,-,TGTGCCAGCAGTCAAAAGGGCCTAGGTCGGGGAGCTCACACAGATACGCAGTATTTT,CASSQKGLGRGAHTDTQYF
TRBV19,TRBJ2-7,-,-,TGTGCCAGTAGTATCGAGGTGACGGCACTCGAGCAGTACTTC,CASSIEVTALEQYF
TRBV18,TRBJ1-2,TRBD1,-,TGTGCCAGCTCACCATTGGGGACAGGCGGAGGAAATGGCTACACCTTC,CASSPLGTGGGNGYTF
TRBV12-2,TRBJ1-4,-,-,TGTGCAAGTCGCTTAATGGAGAATGAAAAACTGTTTTTT,CASRLMENEKLFF
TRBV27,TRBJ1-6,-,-,TGTGCCAGCAGTCCCTCCGGGGGGAGCTCCTATAATTCACCCCTCCACTTT,CASSPSGGSSYNSPLHF
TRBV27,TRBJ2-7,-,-,TGTGCCAGCAGGCAGAATCGACAGTCCTACGAGCAGTACTTC,CASRQNRQSYEQYF
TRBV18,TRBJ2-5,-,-,TGTGCCAGCTCACCCAACCTCCTCCGGGTCCATCAAGAGACCCAGTACTTC,CASSPNLLRVHQETQYF
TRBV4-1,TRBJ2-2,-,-,TGCGCCAGCAGCCAAGGCGGGTGGGGCACCGGGGAGCTGTTTTTT,CASSQGGWGTGELFF
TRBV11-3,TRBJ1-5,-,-,TGTGCCAGCAGCTCCCTCAAGGCTTTGGCCCAAGAGGATCAGCCCCAGCATTTT,CASSSLKALAQEDQPQHF
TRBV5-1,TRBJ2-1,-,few,TGCGCCAGCAGCTTCCGGCTTCGCTCCTACAATGAGCAGTTCTTC,CASSFRLRSYNEQFF
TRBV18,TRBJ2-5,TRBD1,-,TGTGCCAGCTCACCCTTCAGACAGGGACCAGAGACCCAGTACTTC,CASSPFRQGPETQYF
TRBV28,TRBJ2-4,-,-,TGTGCCAGCAGTTTAAGCGGAGTAGCCAAAAACATTCAGTACTTC,CASSLSGVAKNIQYF
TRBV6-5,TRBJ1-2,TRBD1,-,TGTGCCAGCAGTTACAGCCACGCAGGGGGCGGCGGCTACACCTTC,CASSYSHAGGGGYTF
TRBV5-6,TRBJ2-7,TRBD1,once,TGTGCCAGCAGCTTAGGACAGGCCTTAAGCAACGAGCAGTACTTC,CASSLGQALSNEQYF
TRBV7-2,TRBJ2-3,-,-,TGTGCCAGCAGCTTAGGATGGGCTAGCCGGAGGACGCAGTATTTT,CASSLGWASRRTQYF
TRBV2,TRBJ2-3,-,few,TGTGCCAGCAGTGAAAGGGGGACAGATACGCAGTATTTT,CASSERGTDTQYF
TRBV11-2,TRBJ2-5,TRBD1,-,TGTGCCAGCAGCTTATCAGTGGGACAGGGCCCCTTCCAAGAGACCCAGTACTTC,CASSLSVGQGPFQETQYF
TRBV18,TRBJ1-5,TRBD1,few,TGTGCCAGCTCCCCACCCCCGGACAGGGACAATCAGCCCCAGCATTTT,CASSPPPDRDNQPQHF
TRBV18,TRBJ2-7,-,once,TGTGCCAGCTCACCACTGCAAGGGCTAGCCGCCTCCTACGAGCAGTACTTC,CASSPLQGLAASYEQYF
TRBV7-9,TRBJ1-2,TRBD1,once,TGTGCCAGCAGCTTAGAGGCAGGGGGAGATGGCTACACCTTC,CASSLEAGGDGYTF
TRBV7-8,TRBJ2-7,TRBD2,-,TGTGCCAGCAGCTTTAGGGGGACTAGCGGGGACTACGAGCAGTACTTC,CASSFRGTSGDYEQYF
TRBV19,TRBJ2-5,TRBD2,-,TGTGCCAGTAGTATAGGCCTAGCGGGGGCCGGGGCAGAGACCCAGTACTTC,CASSIGLAGAGAETQYF
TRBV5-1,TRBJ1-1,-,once,TGCGCCAGCGCCCCAGGTTATATGAACACTGAAGCTTTCTTT,CASAPGYMNTEAFF
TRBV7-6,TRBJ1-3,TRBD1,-,TGTGCCAGCAGCTTAGAGTCCCGGACAGGGGTCGGCTTTGGAAACACCATATATTTT,CASSLESRTGVGFGNTIYF
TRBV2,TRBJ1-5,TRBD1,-,TGTGCCAGCAAGGGGCAGGGGGAGGAGCCCCAGCATTTT,CASKGQGEEPQHF